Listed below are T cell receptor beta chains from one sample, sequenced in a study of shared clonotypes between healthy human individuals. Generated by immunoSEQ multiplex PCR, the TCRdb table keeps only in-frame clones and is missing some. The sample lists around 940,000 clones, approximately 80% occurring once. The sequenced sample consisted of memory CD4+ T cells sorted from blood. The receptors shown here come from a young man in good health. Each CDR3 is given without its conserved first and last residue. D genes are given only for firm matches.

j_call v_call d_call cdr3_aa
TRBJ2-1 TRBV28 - ASSFDYYNEQF
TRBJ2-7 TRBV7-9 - ASSLVPSAYEQY
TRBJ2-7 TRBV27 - ASSLPNVGTPTF
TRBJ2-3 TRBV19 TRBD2 ASSNLAGSTDTQY
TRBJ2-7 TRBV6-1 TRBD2 ATRGGLSYEQY
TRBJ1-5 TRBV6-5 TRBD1 ASSLGQGGGNQPQH
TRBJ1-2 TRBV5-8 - ASSLGEDYGYT
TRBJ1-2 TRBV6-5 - ASSYTGNYGYT
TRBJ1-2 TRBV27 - ASSLKPGSNYGYT
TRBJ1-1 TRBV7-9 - ASSLGRTGNTEAF
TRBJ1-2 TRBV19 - ASSIDTGYGYT
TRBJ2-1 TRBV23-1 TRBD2 ASSQSASGSPYNEQF
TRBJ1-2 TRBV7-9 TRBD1 ASSLDPWDRSYGYT
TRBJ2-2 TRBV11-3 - ASSRGVNTGELF
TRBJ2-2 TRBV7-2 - ASSLVAVNTGELF
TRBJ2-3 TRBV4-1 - ASRPDPSPGSKARSTDTQY
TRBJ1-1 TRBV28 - ASSLGGLANTEAF
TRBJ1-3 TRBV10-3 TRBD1 AISYRGGNTIY
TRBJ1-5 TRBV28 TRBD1 ASSLGQGLQPQH
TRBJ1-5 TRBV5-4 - ASSLDLNQPQH
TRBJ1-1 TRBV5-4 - ATTTPNTEAF
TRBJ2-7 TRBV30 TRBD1 AWSDRGNEQY
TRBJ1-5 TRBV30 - AWSPGAGGNQPQH
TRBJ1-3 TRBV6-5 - ASSRGTSGNTIY
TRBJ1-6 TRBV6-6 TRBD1 ASRTSRSGGNSPLH
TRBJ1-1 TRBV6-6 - ASGPRGTEAF
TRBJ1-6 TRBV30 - AWALLQGSNSPLH
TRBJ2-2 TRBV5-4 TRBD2 ASSLSGGTGELF
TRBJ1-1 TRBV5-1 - ASSERRGGTEAF
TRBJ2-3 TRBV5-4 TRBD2 ASSSRTSGATDTQY
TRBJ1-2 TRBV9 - ASSVGGFNYGYT